One sample yielded the 10 T cell receptor beta chains listed below, sequenced in a study of glioma-infiltrating T cells. Amplification of TCR alpha and beta CDR3 regions from RNA used iRepertoire nested multiplex PCR. MiXCR was run by TCRdb on the multiplex PCR reads, yielding one entry per CDR3 protein. The sample gives some 180,000 distinct CDR3 sequences, around 30% of which show up once; around 20% is in the top ten. Sequenced: glioma tissue, nonneoplastic brain tissue, or PBMCs (not recorded which). These receptors were collected from a human donor with low-grade glioma or glioblastoma, undergoing nonglioma brain surgery, or in good health (not recorded which).

This clonotype was counted at least ten times. The rearrangement uses TRBV6-1 and TRBJ2-3; D call uncertain. Trimming took off 8 bases at V and 0 bases at J, with 18 bases between the two ends. Germline-derived CDR1 and CDR2 are MNHNS and SASEGT. There are 16 residues in the CDR3. The chain's CDR3 is CASCPAGVGSTDTQYF. The CDR3 nucleotides read TGTGCCAGCTGTCCCGCCGGAGTGGGGAGCACAGATACGCAGTATTTT.

This clonotype was recorded many times. The chain joins TRBV6-2 or TRBV6-3 to TRBJ2-1; tentative D call: TRBD2 (5 bases). The CDR3 is 15 residues long. The germline CDR1 and CDR2 sequences are MNHEY and SVGEGT. Trimming removed 4 bases at V and 5 bases at J, with 15 bases between. The DNA for the CDR3 is TGTGCCAGCAGTTCGCCACTAGAGGGTCACAATGAGCAGTTCTTC. Residues: CASSSPLEGHNEQFF.

This clonotype was observed many times. This sequence joins TRBV19 and TRBJ1-2; 9 nucleotides line up with TRBD1. The CDR3 is 14 residues long. Germline trimming cut 6 bases from V and 2 bases from J; bases unmatched to any gene: 4. Germline V CDR1 and CDR2: LNHDA, SQIVND (reference sequence). This chain's CDR3 is CASSGQGRNYGYTF. CDR3 in DNA: TGTGCCAGTAGCGGACAGGGGCGCAACTATGGCTACACCTTC.

This clonotype was observed many times. The gene calls are TRBV12-3 or TRBV12-4 and TRBJ2-2, with D possibly being TRBD1 or TRBD2 (5 bases each). V lost 4 bases, J lost 6 bases, and 9 bases lay in between. The CDR3 is made up of 13 amino acids. The CDR3, as DNA: TGTGCCAGCAGTTCCCAGGGACCCGGGGAGCTGTTTTTT. Protein product: CASSSQGPGELFF.

This clonotype was seen ten or more times. This sequence joins TRBV27 and TRBJ2-1, with TRBD1 identical over 7 bases. The CDR3 is made up of 13 amino acids. The germline V gene has CDR1 MNHEY and CDR2 SMNVEV (reference sequence). Trimming cost V 5 bases and J 4 bases; bases outside gene matches: 2. CDR3 nucleotides: TGTGCCAGCAGTCCGACAGGGTACAATGAGCAGTTCTTC. Protein: CASSPTGYNEQFF.

This clonotype showed up many times. This chain joins TRBV18 and TRBJ2-5, with 12 bases aligning to TRBD2. CDR1 and CDR2 from the germline V gene are KGHSH and LQKENI. The ends lost 3 bases at V and 4 bases at J; junction bases unmatched: 3. CDR3 size: 15 residues. The CDR3 DNA is TGTGCCAGCTCACCGACTAGCGGGAGAGGAGAGACCCAGTACTTC. Its translation is CASSPTSGRGETQYF.

This clonotype was detected only a few times. The rearrangement links TRBV7-9 to TRBJ1-1, with D maybe TRBD1 (6 bases). The germline V and J ends were trimmed by 3 bases and 5 bases, with 13 bases remaining between them. Germline assignment: CDR1 SEHNR and CDR2 FQNEAQ (reference sequence). CDR3 size: 14 residues. CDR3 sequence reads: CASSFTGIRTEAFF. CDR3 sequence (DNA): TGTGCCAGCAGCTTTACAGGGATTAGGACTGAAGCTTTCTTT.

V and J are TRBV20-1 and TRBJ2-7; 10 bases map to TRBD2. Trimming removed 5 bases from V and 3 bases from J; junction bases left unmatched: 7. The germline V gene has CDR1 DFQATT and CDR2 SNEGSKA (reference sequence). CDR3 length equals 14 residues. The CDR3 region is CSAGPSGSIYEQYF. For the CDR3, the DNA is TGCAGTGCTGGGCCTAGCGGGAGTATCTACGAGCAGTACTTC.

As concerns this clonotype: A read error may be the cause here, since a much bigger clone is one base away. The chain joins TRBV7-2 to TRBJ2-1, with 7 bases lining up with TRBD2. The junction had 10 bases not matched to a gene; V was cut back by 1 base and J by 10 bases. This CDR3 has 15 amino acids. Per germline, CDR1 SGHTA and CDR2 FQGNSA. The CDR3 loop is CASSLDGGGAYEQFF. In nucleotides, the CDR3 is TGTGCCAGCAGCTTAGATGGGGGAGGGGCCTACGAGCAGTTCTTC.

The chain joins TRBV10-3 to TRBJ2-1, with 12 bases matching TRBD1. The CDR3 is 15 amino acids. Germline V gene lookup returns CDR1 ENHRY and CDR2 SYGVKD. V shed 0 bases, J shed 9 bases, and the junction held 3 bases outside the gene matches. CDR3 sequence: CAISESGQGASEQFF. As DNA, the CDR3 is TGTGCCATCAGTGAGTCGGGACAGGGGGCTAGTGAGCAGTTCTTC.